This T cell receptor (beta chain) was captured in a study of cytomegalovirus exposure and HLA in healthy donors. Turning to the study itself: Around 200 million T cells yielded 120 million or so unique TCR beta sequences, as an earlier analysis found.

This clone has a single count. Amplification used 60 Vbeta primers and 13 Jbeta primers. Using immunoSEQ multiplex PCR, the repertoire was profiled, and TCRdb retains in-frame clones only, with some absent. The sample has a few hundred thousand clones, 80% to 90% seen once. This clonotype was sampled from a man aged 25-40 years in good health and CMV-seronegative. What was sequenced was PBMCs.

CDR3 sequence (DNA): TGTGCCAGCAGCGTCGGAGGACAAGAGACCCAGTACTTC. Amino acids: CASSVGGQETQYF. The V call is TRBV9, the J call TRBJ2-5; D is perhaps TRBD2 (5 bases). V shed 2 bases and J shed 2 bases, with 7 bases lying between them. The CDR3 length is 13 residues. CDR1 and CDR2 (germline): SGDLS, YYNGEE.